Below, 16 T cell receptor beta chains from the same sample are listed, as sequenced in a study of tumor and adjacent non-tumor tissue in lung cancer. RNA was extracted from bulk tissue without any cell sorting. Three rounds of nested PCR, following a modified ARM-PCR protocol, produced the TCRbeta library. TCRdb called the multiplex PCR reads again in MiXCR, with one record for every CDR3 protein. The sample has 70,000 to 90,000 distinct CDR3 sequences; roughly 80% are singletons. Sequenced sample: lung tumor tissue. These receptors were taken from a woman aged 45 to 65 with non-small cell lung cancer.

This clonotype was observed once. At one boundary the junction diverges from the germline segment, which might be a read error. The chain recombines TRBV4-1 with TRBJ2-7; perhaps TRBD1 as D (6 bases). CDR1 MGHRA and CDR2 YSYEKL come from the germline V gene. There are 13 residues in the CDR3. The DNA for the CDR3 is TGCGACAGCAGCACAGGGACGTGGTACGAGCAGTACTTC. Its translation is CDSSTGTWYEQYF.

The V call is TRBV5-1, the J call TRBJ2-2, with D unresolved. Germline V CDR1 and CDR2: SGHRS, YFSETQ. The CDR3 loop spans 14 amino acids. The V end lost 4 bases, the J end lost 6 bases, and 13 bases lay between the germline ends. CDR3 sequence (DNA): TGCGCCAGCAGCCCTTCCGGCGGCGCCGGGGAGCTGTTTTTT. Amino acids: CASSPSGGAGELFF.

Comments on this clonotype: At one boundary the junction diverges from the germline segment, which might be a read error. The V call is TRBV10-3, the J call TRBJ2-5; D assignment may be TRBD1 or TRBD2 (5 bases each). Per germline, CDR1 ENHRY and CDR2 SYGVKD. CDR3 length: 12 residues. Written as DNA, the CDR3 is TGTGCCAACAGTGGGGGTGTGGAGACCCAGTACTTC. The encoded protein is CANSGGVETQYF.

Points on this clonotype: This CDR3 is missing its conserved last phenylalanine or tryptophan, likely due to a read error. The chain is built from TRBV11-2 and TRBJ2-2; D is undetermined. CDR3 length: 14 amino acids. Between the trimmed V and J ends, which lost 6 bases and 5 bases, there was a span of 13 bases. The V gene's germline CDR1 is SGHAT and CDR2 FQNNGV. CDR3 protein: CASSVNVYTGELFL. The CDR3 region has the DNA TGTGCCAGCAGTGTCAACGTTTATACCGGGGAGCTGTTTTTG.

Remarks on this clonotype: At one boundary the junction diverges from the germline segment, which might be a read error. The CDR3 sequence is CVSSYHSGYTIYF. The CDR3 DNA sequence: TGTGTCAGCAGCTACCATAGTGGTTACACCATATATTTT. This chain links TRBV11-2 with TRBJ1-3; unclear D gene. The germline gives CDR1 SGHAT, CDR2 FQNNGV. CDR3 length equals 13 residues.

CDR3 loop: CIVRDPGQGNTGELFF. The CDR3 DNA is TGCATTGTTAGAGATCCGGGACAGGGTAACACCGGGGAGCTGTTTTTT. The chain links TRBV20-1 to TRBJ2-2; TRBD1 matches at 9 bases. Looked up from germline, CDR1 is DFQATT and CDR2 is SNEGSKA (reference sequence). The CDR3 is 16 residues long.

The CDR3 sequence: CASCGGGGIWGSLKTQYF. In DNA, the CDR3 is TGTGCCAGCTGTGGAGGCGGGGGTATTTGGGGGAGTTTGAAGACCCAGTACTTC. The chain couples TRBV6-1 to TRBJ2-5, with 7 bases lining up with TRBD2. Germline trimming cut 8 bases from V and 6 bases from J; bases unmatched to any gene: 24. Germline V gene lookup returns CDR1 MNHNS and CDR2 SASEGT. This CDR3 has 18 amino acids.

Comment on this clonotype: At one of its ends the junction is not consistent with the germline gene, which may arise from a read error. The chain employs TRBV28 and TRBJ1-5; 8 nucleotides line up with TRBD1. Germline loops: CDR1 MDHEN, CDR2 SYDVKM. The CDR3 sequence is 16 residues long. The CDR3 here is CASHFAGTGSNLPQHF. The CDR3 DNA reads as TGTGCCAGCCATTTCGCCGGGACAGGAAGCAATCTGCCCCAGCATTTT.

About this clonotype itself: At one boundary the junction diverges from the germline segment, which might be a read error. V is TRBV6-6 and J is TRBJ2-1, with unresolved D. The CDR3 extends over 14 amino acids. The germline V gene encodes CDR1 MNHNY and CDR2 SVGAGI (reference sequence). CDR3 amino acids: CVSSMVSSYNEQFF. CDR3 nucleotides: TGTGTCAGCAGTATGGTGAGTTCCTACAATGAGCAGTTCTTC.

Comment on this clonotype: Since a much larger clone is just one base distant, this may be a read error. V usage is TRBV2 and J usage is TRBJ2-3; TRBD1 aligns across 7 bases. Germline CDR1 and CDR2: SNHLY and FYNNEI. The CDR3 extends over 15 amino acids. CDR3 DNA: TGTGCCAGCAGTGAAGACAGGGGTAGGACAGATACGAAGTATTTT. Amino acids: CASSEDRGRTDTKYF.

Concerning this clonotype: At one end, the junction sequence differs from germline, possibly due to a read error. This CDR3 is CASSHWDSSHEQYF. In DNA, the CDR3 is TGTGCCAGCAGCCACTGGGACAGCTCCCATGAGCAGTATTTC. The chain joins TRBV11-1 to TRBJ2-7; 7 bases fit TRBD1. Germline CDR1 is SGHAT and CDR2 is FQDESV (reference sequence). The CDR3 contains 14 residues.

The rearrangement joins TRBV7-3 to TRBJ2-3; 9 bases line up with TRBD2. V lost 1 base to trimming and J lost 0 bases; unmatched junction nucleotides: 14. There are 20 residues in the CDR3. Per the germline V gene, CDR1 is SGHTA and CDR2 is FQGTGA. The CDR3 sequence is CASSLNPLAGLSPSTDTQYF. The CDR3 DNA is TGTGCCAGCAGCTTAAACCCGCTAGCGGGGCTATCGCCTAGCACAGATACGCAGTATTTT. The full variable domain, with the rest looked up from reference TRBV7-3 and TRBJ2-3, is GAGVSQTPSNKVTEKGKYVELRCDPISGHTALYWYRQSLGQGPEFLIYFQGTGAADDSGLPNDRFFAVRPEGSVSTLKIQRTERGDSAVYLCASSLNPLAGLSPSTDTQYFGPGTRLTVL.

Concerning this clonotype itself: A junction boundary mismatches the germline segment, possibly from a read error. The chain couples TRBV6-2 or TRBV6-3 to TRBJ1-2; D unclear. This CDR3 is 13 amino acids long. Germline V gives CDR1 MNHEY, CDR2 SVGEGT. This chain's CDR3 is CVSSSQAMDGYTF. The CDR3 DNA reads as TGTGTCAGCAGTTCTCAGGCTATGGATGGCTACACCTTC.

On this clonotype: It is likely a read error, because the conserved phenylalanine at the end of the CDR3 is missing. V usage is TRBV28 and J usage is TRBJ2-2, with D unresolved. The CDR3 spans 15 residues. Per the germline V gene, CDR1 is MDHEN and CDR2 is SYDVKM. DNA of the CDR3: TGTGCCAGCAGTCTGAGAGCGTCAAACACGGGGGAGCTGTTTTAT. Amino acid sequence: CASSLRASNTGELFY.

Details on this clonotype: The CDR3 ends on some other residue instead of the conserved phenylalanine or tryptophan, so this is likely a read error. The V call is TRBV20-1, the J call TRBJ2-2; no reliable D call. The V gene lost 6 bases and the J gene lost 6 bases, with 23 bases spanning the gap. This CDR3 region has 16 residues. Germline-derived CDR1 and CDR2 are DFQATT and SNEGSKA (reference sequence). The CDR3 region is CSATPIGILDAGELFY. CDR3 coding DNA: TGCAGTGCCACCCCGATTGGGATTCTCGACGCCGGGGAGCTGTTTTAT.

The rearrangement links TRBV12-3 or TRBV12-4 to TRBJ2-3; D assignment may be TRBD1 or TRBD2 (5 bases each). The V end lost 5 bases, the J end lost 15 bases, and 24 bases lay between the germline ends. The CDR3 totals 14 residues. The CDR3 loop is CASSAGASTDKQYF. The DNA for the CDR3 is TGTGCCAGCAGTGCCGGGGCGAGCACAGATAAGCAATATTTT.